The rows below give T cell receptor beta chains drawn from one sample of a study of T cells in Graves' hyperthyroidism and ophthalmopathy. From the multiplex PCR reads, TCRdb called clonotypes with MiXCR, one entry per CDR3 protein. The repertoire has around 340,000 distinct CDR3 sequences, under 25% of them found once; the top ten carry under 55%. Sequenced material: blood. The source is a woman aged 50 to 60 with Graves' hyperthyroidism. Both conserved end residues are part of each CDR3. Each record gives: CDR3 DNA, CDR3 protein, D gene, clone size, V gene, J gene. D genes are given only for firm matches. Not all rows give a size; the values are once, few, many and, for expanded clones, a class.

cdr3_nt: TGTGCCAGCAGTGAGCGGGACAGGGGGCCTGCAGATACGCAGTATTTT
cdr3_aa: CASSERDRGPADTQYF
d_call: TRBD1
clone_size: .
v_call: TRBV6-1
j_call: TRBJ2-3

cdr3_nt: TGTGCCAGCAGCCGCTCCCCTCCGGGCGTTAGCTTAGAGACCCAGTACTTC
cdr3_aa: CASSRSPPGVSLETQYF
d_call: .
clone_size: many
v_call: TRBV12-3/TRBV12-4
j_call: TRBJ2-5

cdr3_nt: TGTGCCAGCAGTCCTGGTGTGGCAACTAATGAAAAACTGTTTTTT
cdr3_aa: CASSPGVATNEKLFF
d_call: .
clone_size: many
v_call: TRBV13
j_call: TRBJ1-4

cdr3_nt: TGTGCCAGCAGCACTACCTCCGGGACTAGGGACAATGAGCAGTTCTTC
cdr3_aa: CASSTTSGTRDNEQFF
d_call: TRBD2
clone_size: many
v_call: TRBV27
j_call: TRBJ2-1

cdr3_nt: TGCAGTGCCAGAGACAGGGGGTCCCCCACAGATACGCAGTATTTT
cdr3_aa: CSARDRGSPTDTQYF
d_call: TRBD1
clone_size: many
v_call: TRBV20-1
j_call: TRBJ2-3

cdr3_nt: TGCAGTGCTAGACCTGGGACTAGCGGGACTTACGAGCAGTACTTC
cdr3_aa: CSARPGTSGTYEQYF
d_call: TRBD2
clone_size: many
v_call: TRBV20-1
j_call: TRBJ2-7

cdr3_nt: TGTGCCAGCAGCTTAGGACTCGGACAGGGAGCTTATCCCCTCCACTTT
cdr3_aa: CASSLGLGQGAYPLHF
d_call: TRBD1
clone_size: .
v_call: TRBV7-6
j_call: TRBJ1-6

cdr3_nt: TGTGCCAGCAGTTCCACTAGCGGGGGCCAGTATTTT
cdr3_aa: CASSSTSGGQYF
d_call: TRBD2
clone_size: many
v_call: TRBV6-1
j_call: TRBJ2-3

cdr3_nt: TGCAGTGCAACGGTCGGGGCAGTTAATGAAAAACTGTTTTTT
cdr3_aa: CSATVGAVNEKLFF
d_call: .
clone_size: .
v_call: TRBV20-1
j_call: TRBJ1-4

cdr3_nt: TGTGCCAGCAGCTTTTATGTGACAGGGGGATTCGAGCAGTACTTC
cdr3_aa: CASSFYVTGGFEQYF
d_call: TRBD1
clone_size: .
v_call: TRBV5-5
j_call: TRBJ2-7

cdr3_nt: TGTGCCAGCAGCGTTAACTCTAATTATGGCTACACCTTC
cdr3_aa: CASSVNSNYGYTF
d_call: .
clone_size: many
v_call: TRBV9
j_call: TRBJ1-2

cdr3_nt: TGCAGTGCTAGCAGACCTAGCACAGATACGCAGTATTTT
cdr3_aa: CSASRPSTDTQYF
d_call: .
clone_size: many
v_call: TRBV20-1
j_call: TRBJ2-3

cdr3_nt: TGTGCCAGCAGTCAGGCCCACTTAGATGAGCAGTTCTTC
cdr3_aa: CASSQAHLDEQFF
d_call: .
clone_size: .
v_call: TRBV27
j_call: TRBJ2-1

cdr3_nt: TGTGCCAGCAGTATGGGGACACCTGGAAACACCATATATTTT
cdr3_aa: CASSMGTPGNTIYF
d_call: .
clone_size: few
v_call: TRBV28
j_call: TRBJ1-3

cdr3_nt: TGTGCCACCGGGACAGCATATAGCAATCAGCCCCAGCATTTT
cdr3_aa: CATGTAYSNQPQHF
d_call: TRBD1
clone_size: many
v_call: TRBV2
j_call: TRBJ1-5

cdr3_nt: TGTGCCATCAGTGAGCGGATGGGCGATCAGCCCCAGCATTTT
cdr3_aa: CAISERMGDQPQHF
d_call: .
clone_size: many
v_call: TRBV10-3
j_call: TRBJ1-5

cdr3_nt: TGTGCCACCAGCGGACTTCCAGAAATCTCTGGAAACACCATATATTTT
cdr3_aa: CATSGLPEISGNTIYF
d_call: .
clone_size: many
v_call: TRBV15
j_call: TRBJ1-3

cdr3_nt: TGTGCCAGCAGCTTAGATTCTATCTCCTACGAGCAGTACTTC
cdr3_aa: CASSLDSISYEQYF
d_call: .
clone_size: many
v_call: TRBV11-2
j_call: TRBJ2-7

cdr3_nt: TGCAGCGTTGGCGGGAGGGAAAATGAGCAGTTCTTC
cdr3_aa: CSVGGRENEQFF
d_call: TRBD2
clone_size: .
v_call: TRBV29-1
j_call: TRBJ2-1

cdr3_nt: TGTGCCAGCAGCTTAGGGCCCACCGGGGAGCTGTTTTTT
cdr3_aa: CASSLGPTGELFF
d_call: .
clone_size: .
v_call: TRBV5-6
j_call: TRBJ2-2

cdr3_nt: TGTGCCAGCAGTGAAGCAGGCGGGAGGAGGGGTGAGCAGTTCTTC
cdr3_aa: CASSEAGGRRGEQFF
d_call: TRBD2
clone_size: .
v_call: TRBV6-1
j_call: TRBJ2-1

cdr3_nt: TGTGCCAGCAGCCCGACAGTGTCCTTCTACGAGCAGTACTTC
cdr3_aa: CASSPTVSFYEQYF
d_call: .
clone_size: .
v_call: TRBV14
j_call: TRBJ2-7

cdr3_nt: TGCAGTGCTACACCCCGAGGGGGATACGAGCAGTACTTC
cdr3_aa: CSATPRGGYEQYF
d_call: .
clone_size: .
v_call: TRBV20-1
j_call: TRBJ2-7

cdr3_nt: TGCGCCAGCAGTGTTTTGGGGGAAACGGCCAATCAGCCCCAGCATTTT
cdr3_aa: CASSVLGETANQPQHF
d_call: .
clone_size: few
v_call: TRBV10-1
j_call: TRBJ1-5

cdr3_nt: TGTGCCAGCAACTACCGGGACAGCCTTAACTCACCCCTCCACTTT
cdr3_aa: CASNYRDSLNSPLHF
d_call: TRBD1
clone_size: .
v_call: TRBV28
j_call: TRBJ1-6

cdr3_nt: TGTGCCAGCAGCTCATCCGGGACAGGGGGCATAAGGGAAAAACTGTTTTTT
cdr3_aa: CASSSSGTGGIREKLFF
d_call: TRBD1
clone_size: .
v_call: TRBV7-9
j_call: TRBJ1-4

cdr3_nt: TGTGCCAGCAGCTTAAATGCAGGAAGCAATCAGCCCCAGCATTTT
cdr3_aa: CASSLNAGSNQPQHF
d_call: .
clone_size: .
v_call: TRBV11-2
j_call: TRBJ1-5

cdr3_nt: TGTGCCAGCAGACAGGGGGCGGAGACCCAGTACTTC
cdr3_aa: CASRQGAETQYF
d_call: TRBD1
clone_size: few
v_call: TRBV6-2/TRBV6-3
j_call: TRBJ2-5

cdr3_nt: TGTGCCAGCAGCGTCTGGGACAGGGAATCCTTCTTC
cdr3_aa: CASSVWDRESFF
d_call: TRBD1
clone_size: once
v_call: TRBV13
j_call: TRBJ2-1

cdr3_nt: TGTGCCAGCAGTTCAATGAGAGGAGGGGGTAGCTATGGCTACACCTTC
cdr3_aa: CASSSMRGGGSYGYTF
d_call: .
clone_size: many
v_call: TRBV28
j_call: TRBJ1-2

cdr3_nt: TGCAGTGTCGGGGATTTGAACACTGAAGCTTTCTTT
cdr3_aa: CSVGDLNTEAFF
d_call: .
clone_size: many
v_call: TRBV20-1
j_call: TRBJ1-1

cdr3_nt: TGTGCCAGCTCACTCCGGACAGGGGGGGCCTTGAACACTGAAGCTTTCTTT
cdr3_aa: CASSLRTGGALNTEAFF
d_call: TRBD1
clone_size: .
v_call: TRBV18
j_call: TRBJ1-1

cdr3_nt: TGTGCCTGGAGTGTGGGCGGCCGGGGGGGGCAGTACTTC
cdr3_aa: CAWSVGGRGGQYF
d_call: TRBD2
clone_size: .
v_call: TRBV30
j_call: TRBJ2-7

cdr3_nt: TGTGCCAGCAGTTTCCCGGGAGGAGTAGCGGGGGGAGTCACTAGCACAGATACGCAGTATTTT
cdr3_aa: CASSFPGGVAGGVTSTDTQYF
d_call: TRBD2
clone_size: .
v_call: TRBV28
j_call: TRBJ2-3

cdr3_nt: TGTGCCAGCAGCTTAGGATCAGTCTCCTACAATGAGCAGTTCTTC
cdr3_aa: CASSLGSVSYNEQFF
d_call: .
clone_size: many
v_call: TRBV13
j_call: TRBJ2-1

cdr3_nt: TGTGCCTGGAGTAGGGGGCAGGGATTTAATCAGCCCCAGCATTTT
cdr3_aa: CAWSRGQGFNQPQHF
d_call: TRBD1
clone_size: many
v_call: TRBV30
j_call: TRBJ1-5

cdr3_nt: TGTGCCAGCAGTGGCGGGACAGGCAGTGGCTACACCTTC
cdr3_aa: CASSGGTGSGYTF
d_call: TRBD1
clone_size: .
v_call: TRBV6-1
j_call: TRBJ1-2

cdr3_nt: TGTGCCAGCTCACCACCGGGACGAACAGGGACTGGGTATGGCTACACCTTC
cdr3_aa: CASSPPGRTGTGYGYTF
d_call: .
clone_size: .
v_call: TRBV18
j_call: TRBJ1-2

cdr3_nt: TGTGCCAGCAGTTACACGGGAGGGTCTATCTACGAGCAGTACTTC
cdr3_aa: CASSYTGGSIYEQYF
d_call: TRBD2
clone_size: many
v_call: TRBV6-2/TRBV6-3
j_call: TRBJ2-7

cdr3_nt: TGTGCCAGCAGAAGCTGGGCGGGAGGAAACTACAATGAGCAGTTCTTC
cdr3_aa: CASRSWAGGNYNEQFF
d_call: TRBD2
clone_size: many
v_call: TRBV12-3/TRBV12-4
j_call: TRBJ2-1

cdr3_nt: TGTGCCAGCAGTTTTCGGGACAACTATGGCTACACCTTC
cdr3_aa: CASSFRDNYGYTF
d_call: .
clone_size: few
v_call: TRBV12-3/TRBV12-4
j_call: TRBJ1-2

cdr3_nt: TGTGCCAGCAGCACACCGAGCGCTAACTATGGCTACACCTTC
cdr3_aa: CASSTPSANYGYTF
d_call: .
clone_size: many
v_call: TRBV2
j_call: TRBJ1-2

cdr3_nt: TGTGCCAGCACCCCGGGGCAGGGCGAGACCCAGTACTTC
cdr3_aa: CASTPGQGETQYF
d_call: .
clone_size: few
v_call: TRBV28
j_call: TRBJ2-5

cdr3_nt: TGCGCCAGCAGCTTCGGACAGGGTAATACCGGGGAGCTGTTTTTT
cdr3_aa: CASSFGQGNTGELFF
d_call: TRBD1
clone_size: many
v_call: TRBV5-1
j_call: TRBJ2-2

cdr3_nt: TGCGCCAGCAGCTTGCGAACAGGGGCCTCTAGCACAGATACGCAGTATTTT
cdr3_aa: CASSLRTGASSTDTQYF
d_call: TRBD1
clone_size: many
v_call: TRBV5-1
j_call: TRBJ2-3

cdr3_nt: TGTGCCAGCAGAAAACAGGGGTTTAACTATGGCTACACCTTC
cdr3_aa: CASRKQGFNYGYTF
d_call: TRBD1
clone_size: few
v_call: TRBV6-1
j_call: TRBJ1-2

cdr3_nt: TGTGCCATCAGTGAGGCCAATTCACCCCTCCACTTT
cdr3_aa: CAISEANSPLHF
d_call: .
clone_size: few
v_call: TRBV10-3
j_call: TRBJ1-6

cdr3_nt: TGTGCCAGCAGCTTCCGGGACAGGGGGCACATTCAGTACTTC
cdr3_aa: CASSFRDRGHIQYF
d_call: TRBD1
clone_size: few
v_call: TRBV5-6
j_call: TRBJ2-4

cdr3_nt: TGTGCCAGCAGCGTGGACAGTCCGAGTGAGCAGTACTTC
cdr3_aa: CASSVDSPSEQYF
d_call: .
clone_size: many
v_call: TRBV11-2
j_call: TRBJ2-7

cdr3_nt: TGTGCCAGCAGCCCAAATAGGCCACCGAACGAGCAGTACTTC
cdr3_aa: CASSPNRPPNEQYF
d_call: .
clone_size: once
v_call: TRBV13
j_call: TRBJ2-7

cdr3_nt: TGTGCCAGCAGTCTCGGACTAGCGGGGGGGCAGGGTACGCAGTATTTT
cdr3_aa: CASSLGLAGGQGTQYF
d_call: TRBD2
clone_size: many
v_call: TRBV2
j_call: TRBJ2-3

cdr3_nt: TGTGCCAGCTCACCCGGACAGGGGGCCAACATTCAGTACTTC
cdr3_aa: CASSPGQGANIQYF
d_call: TRBD1
clone_size: few
v_call: TRBV18
j_call: TRBJ2-4

cdr3_nt: TGCAGTGCTACGGGACGCGATGAAAAGCTGTTTTTT
cdr3_aa: CSATGRDEKLFF
d_call: .
clone_size: many
v_call: TRBV20-1
j_call: TRBJ1-4

cdr3_nt: TGTGCCAGCAATTCGGCGGGAGGCACCGGGGAGCTGTTTTTT
cdr3_aa: CASNSAGGTGELFF
d_call: TRBD2
clone_size: .
v_call: TRBV7-2
j_call: TRBJ2-2

cdr3_nt: TGTGCCACCCCTCCGGGACAGGGGGGGATCGATCAGCCCCAGCATTTT
cdr3_aa: CATPPGQGGIDQPQHF
d_call: TRBD1
clone_size: few
v_call: TRBV25-1
j_call: TRBJ1-5

cdr3_nt: TGTGCCAGCAGTGAAATTAGGAACACCGGGGAGCTGTTTTTT
cdr3_aa: CASSEIRNTGELFF
d_call: .
clone_size: many
v_call: TRBV6-1
j_call: TRBJ2-2

cdr3_nt: TGCAGTGCTAGGCCTGGGGGGAACACTGAAGCTTTCTTT
cdr3_aa: CSARPGGNTEAFF
d_call: .
clone_size: many
v_call: TRBV20-1
j_call: TRBJ1-1